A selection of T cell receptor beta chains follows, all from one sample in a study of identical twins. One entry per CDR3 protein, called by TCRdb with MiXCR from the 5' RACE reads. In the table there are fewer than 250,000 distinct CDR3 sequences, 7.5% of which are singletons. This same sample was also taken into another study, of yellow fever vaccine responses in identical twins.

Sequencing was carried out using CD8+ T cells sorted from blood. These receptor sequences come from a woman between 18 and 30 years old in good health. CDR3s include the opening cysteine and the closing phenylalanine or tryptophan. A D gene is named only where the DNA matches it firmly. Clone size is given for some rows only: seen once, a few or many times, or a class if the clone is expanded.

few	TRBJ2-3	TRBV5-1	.	TGCGCCAGCAGCTCCTGGGAACCGAGCACAGATACGCAGTATTTT	CASSSWEPSTDTQYF
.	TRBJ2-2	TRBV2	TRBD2	TGTGCCAGCAGGAGGCTCCGGGGGGGAGAGACCGGGGAGCTGTTTTTT	CASRRLRGGETGELFF
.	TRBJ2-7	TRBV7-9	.	TGTGCCAGCAGCTTGCTAGGAGGCGAGCAGTACTTC	CASSLLGGEQYF
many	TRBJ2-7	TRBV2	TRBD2	TGTGCCAGCAGTGAAATGGCTAGCGGAGAAAGCTCCTACGAGCAGTACTTC	CASSEMASGESSYEQYF
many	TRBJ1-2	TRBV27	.	TGTGCCAGCAGCCAACAGGGCAACTATGGCTACACCTTC	CASSQQGNYGYTF
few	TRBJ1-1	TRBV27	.	TGTGCCAGCTCCCAGGTGGGTTTTGGCACTGAAGCTTTCTTT	CASSQVGFGTEAFF
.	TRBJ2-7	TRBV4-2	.	TGTGCCATGAGCCCCCCGGACCTCTACGAGCAGTACTTC	CAMSPPDLYEQYF
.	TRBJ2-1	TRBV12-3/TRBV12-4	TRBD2	TGTGCCAGCAGTGACCCGCGGGGGGGCCATTTCAATGAGCAGTTCTTC	CASSDPRGGHFNEQFF
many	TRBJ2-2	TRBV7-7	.	TGTGCCAGCAGCTTAAAAAACACCGGGGAGCTGTTTTTT	CASSLKNTGELFF
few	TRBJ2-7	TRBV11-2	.	TGTGCCAGCAGCTTCAGCAGGGAGGGGGACTACGAGCAGTACTTC	CASSFSREGDYEQYF
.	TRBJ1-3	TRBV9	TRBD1	TGTGCCAGCAGCGTAGGACAGGGAGAAAGAAACACCATATATTTT	CASSVGQGERNTIYF
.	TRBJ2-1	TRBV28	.	TGTGCCAGCAGCCGTGGACACCACCCCTACAATGAGCAGTTCTTC	CASSRGHHPYNEQFF
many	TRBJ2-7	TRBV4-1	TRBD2	TGCGCCAGCAGCCAAGGAGAGGGGACTTTGCGGGAGGGCTCCTACGAGCAGTACTTC	CASSQGEGTLREGSYEQYF
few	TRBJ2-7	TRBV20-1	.	TGCAGTGCCAGACTTAGGCTCTCGAGCTCCTACGAGCAGTACTTC	CSARLRLSSSYEQYF
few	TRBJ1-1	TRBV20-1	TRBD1	TGCAGTGGGAGAGGGGGCTTCAGCACTGAAGCTTTCTTT	CSGRGGFSTEAFF
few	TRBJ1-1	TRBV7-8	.	TGTGCCAGCAGCTTAAGTCCGGGGGGTTCTGAAGCTTTCTTT	CASSLSPGGSEAFF
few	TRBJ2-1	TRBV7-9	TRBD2	TGTGCCAGCAGCACGCTAGCGGGAGACTTGGATGAGCAGTTCTTC	CASSTLAGDLDEQFF
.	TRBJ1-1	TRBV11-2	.	TGTGCCAGCAGCCCCCTGCGGTTCGCGGACACTGAAGCTTTCTTT	CASSPLRFADTEAFF
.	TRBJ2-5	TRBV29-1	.	TGCAGCGTTGTCGCGGGACAAGAGACCCAGTACTTC	CSVVAGQETQYF
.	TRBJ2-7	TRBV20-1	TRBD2	TGCAGTGCTCCAGGGACTAGCGGGAAATACGAGCAGTACTTC	CSAPGTSGKYEQYF
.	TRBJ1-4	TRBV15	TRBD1	TGTGCCACCAGTCGCCCGACAGGGGATAATGAAAAACTGTTTTTT	CATSRPTGDNEKLFF
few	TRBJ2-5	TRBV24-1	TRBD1	TGTGCCACCAGTGAGGGGACAGGGCTGCAAGAGACCCAGTACTTC	CATSEGTGLQETQYF
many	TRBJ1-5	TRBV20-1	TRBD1	TGCGGTGCACCCGGGACAGAGGAATCTCAGCCCCAGCATTTT	CGAPGTEESQPQHF
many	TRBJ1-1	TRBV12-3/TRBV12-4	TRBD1	TGTGCCAGCAGTTTAGACAGGGGGCGAGCTTTCTTT	CASSLDRGRAFF
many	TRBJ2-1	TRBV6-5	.	TGTGCCAGCAGTTACTCATTAGTGGGTGAGCAGTTCTTC	CASSYSLVGEQFF
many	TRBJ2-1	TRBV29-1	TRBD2	TGCAGCGTCCCCGGACTAGCGGCCTACAATGAGCAGTTCTTC	CSVPGLAAYNEQFF
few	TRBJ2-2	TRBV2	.	TGTGCCAGCAGTGATGACGGGAGTGGGACCGGGGAGCTGTTTTTT	CASSDDGSGTGELFF
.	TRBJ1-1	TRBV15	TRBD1	TGTGCCACCAGCATAGAGGGGGCCACTGAAGCTTTCTTT	CATSIEGATEAFF
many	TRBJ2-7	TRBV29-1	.	TGCAGCGTTGAAGTAGGACAGACTTACGAGCAGTACTTC	CSVEVGQTYEQYF